This T cell receptor (beta chain) was recorded in a study of spatial heterogeneity in lung cancer. Study overall: More than 8.5 raw reads, on average, carried each unique TCR and UMI combination. Study-level findings and limits: Relative to follow-up, resection was when ubiquitous expanded tumor TCRs appeared more in blood.

Germline assignment: CDR1 LGHNA and CDR2 YSLEER. This CDR3 has 15 amino acids. The ends were cut back, 3 bases at V and 6 bases at J, with 17 bases in the middle. The time point here: blood at routine non-recurrence follow-up after resection. The authors sequenced whole RNA from tumor, nontumor lung or frozen PBMC without sorting. This clonotype appeared many times. Its antigen is still unknown. Each molecule of TCR cDNA was tagged with one unique molecular identifier. In TCRdb, the 5' RACE reads were re-called with MiXCR into one record per CDR3 protein. The repertoire holds some 110,000 distinct CDR3 sequences, 10% to 15% seen once, with roughly 15% in the top ten.

The receptor comes from a male donor with early-stage non-small cell lung cancer. Sequenced material: PBMCs, taken at follow-up. V is TRBV4-3 and J is TRBJ2-5; D might be TRBD1 or TRBD2, each matching 7 bases. The CDR3 DNA follows: TGCGCCAGCAGCCACGGGGAGGGGGCTCCGCAGACCCAGTACTTC. It specifies CASSHGEGAPQTQYF.